The 15 T cell receptor beta chains below were found in one sample sequenced in a study of blood T cells in healthy people across ages. The authors ran a second PCR of about 6 to 11 cycles using a sample-barcoded 5' primer and a J-beta primer mix. TCRdb reprocessed the 5' RACE reads via MiXCR and lists one record per CDR3 protein. The sample yields some 760,000 distinct CDR3 sequences, 20% to 30% seen once. The data were also submitted as part of a second study, on T cells of mothers and their children.

Sequencing was done on a sample of blood. The receptor source for this set is a boy aged 5-17 years in good health.

This chain links TRBV10-3 with TRBJ2-5; TRBD2 is a possible D gene (5 bases). V lost 2 bases to trimming and J lost 3 bases, with 16 bases between them. The CDR3 consists of 16 residues. Germline V gene sequence: CDR1 ENHRY, CDR2 SYGVKD. CDR3 loop: CAISEARAAGKETQYF. The CDR3 DNA is TGTGCCATCAGTGAGGCGAGGGCAGCCGGTAAAGAGACCCAGTACTTC.

This clonotype was seen at least ten times. The V gene is TRBV7-2, the J gene TRBJ2-4, with no clear D. The CDR3 extends over 15 amino acids. The V gene lost 5 bases and the J gene lost 0 bases, with 11 bases spanning the gap. Germline V CDR1 and CDR2: SGHTA, FQGNSA. CDR3 bases: TGTGCCAGCAGCCCAACAGTCCTAGCCAAAAACATTCAGTACTTC. Translating gives CASSPTVLAKNIQYF.

V usage is TRBV4-1 and J usage is TRBJ2-7, with 7 bases aligning to TRBD2. The CDR3 is 15 amino acids. The V gene's germline CDR1 is MGHRA and CDR2 YSYEKL. Trimming took 4 bases from V and 6 from J; bases not matched to a gene: 12. DNA of the CDR3: TGCGCCAGCAGCCCAGGTTGGGAGGGTCGGGGCGAGCAGTACTTC. Translation: CASSPGWEGRGEQYF.

This clonotype was picked up a small number of times. The chain is built from TRBV7-2 and TRBJ1-5, with D maybe TRBD1 (5 bases). Germline V gene data show CDR1 as SGHTA and CDR2 as FQGNSA. CDR3 length: 14 amino acids. Trimming removed 3 bases at V and 5 bases at J, with 11 bases between. The CDR3 DNA follows: TGTGCCAGCAGCTTGGGGGTCCCCCATCAGCCCCAGCATTTT. The encoded protein is CASSLGVPHQPQHF.

This clonotype was picked up a small number of times. V and J are TRBV10-3 and TRBJ2-5; D call uncertain. The DNA end favors TRBJ2-7, so the J call may be wrong. CDR1 and CDR2 from the germline V gene are ENHRY and SYGVKD. CDR3 length: 14 residues. The CDR3 loop is CAIKVTPGTYEQYF. CDR3 DNA sequence: TGTGCCATCAAGGTTACGCCCGGAACCTACGAGCAGTACTTC.

This sequence joins TRBV14 and TRBJ2-5; no clear D. The CDR3 extends over 13 amino acids. CDR1 is SGHDN and CDR2 is FVKESK in the germline V gene. Between the trimmed V and J ends, which lost 5 bases and 7 bases, there was a span of 14 bases. The CDR3 DNA reads as TGTGCCAGCAGCTTCGAGGAGTTGGGGACCCAGTACTTC. Amino acids: CASSFEELGTQYF.

CDR3 sequence reads: CASSFEGSGPYEQYF. For the CDR3, the DNA is TGCGCCAGCAGCTTCGAAGGGAGCGGCCCCTACGAGCAGTACTTC. The chain employs TRBV5-1 and TRBJ2-5; a possible D gene is TRBD2 (5 bases). The end of the DNA is better explained by TRBJ2-7, so the J call may be wrong. The CDR3 totals 15 residues. Germline V gives CDR1 SGHRS, CDR2 YFSETQ.

J is TRBJ2-4 and V is TRBV12-3 or TRBV12-4; the match to TRBD2 covers 12 bases. J gave up 0 bases and V 3 bases, and 6 bases lay outside the gene matches. This CDR3 comprises 18 residues. The CDR3 DNA reads TGTGCCAGCAGTTTCCTAGCGGGAGGGATGCTAGCCAAAAACATTCAGTACTTC. As protein: CASSFLAGGMLAKNIQYF.

This chain uses TRBV29-1 with TRBJ2-5, with 7 bases identical to TRBD1. Near its end, the DNA agrees better with TRBJ2-1, so the J call may be wrong. The CDR3 covers 15 residues. Germline V gene lookup returns CDR1 SQVTM and CDR2 ANQGSEA. CDR3 region: CSAETGSPTYNEQFF. The CDR3 DNA sequence: TGCAGCGCAGAGACAGGGTCCCCTACGTACAATGAGCAGTTCTTC.

This clonotype was detected only a few times. The chain joins TRBV7-2 to TRBJ2-5, with D tentatively TRBD2 (6 bases). Trimming stripped 5 bases from V and 11 bases from J, with 21 bases between. CDR1 is SGHTA, CDR2 FQGNSA, per germline. CDR3 length: 14 residues. CDR3 in DNA: TGTGCCAGCAGCCGGGACTCCTTGGGCGTAGAGCAGTACTTC. Amino acids: CASSRDSLGVEQYF.

V usage is TRBV7-2 and J usage is TRBJ2-5; 10 bases are shared with TRBD2. V shed 5 bases, J shed 5 bases, and the junction held 5 bases outside the gene matches. The CDR3 runs to 14 residues. Germline CDR1 SGHTA, CDR2 FQGNSA. The CDR3 protein is CASSQGLATETQYF. CDR3 DNA: TGTGCCAGCAGCCAGGGACTAGCGACGGAGACCCAGTACTTC.

This clonotype was counted between two and nine times. V is TRBV12-3 or TRBV12-4 and J is TRBJ2-7, with 7 nucleotides matching TRBD1. V lost 4 bases to trimming and J lost 4 bases; unmatched junction nucleotides: 4. The CDR3 extends over 13 amino acids. The CDR3 bases are TGTGCCAGCAGTTACATGACAGGGTACGAGCAGTACTTC. This codes for CASSYMTGYEQYF.

V gene TRBV12-5 combines with J gene TRBJ1-4; D gene unclear. Per germline, CDR1 LGHNT and CDR2 FRNRAP. Trimming took off 2 bases at V and 0 bases at J, with 10 bases between the two ends. CDR3 length equals 16 residues. This CDR3 is CASGLMGSPTNEKLFF. CDR3 in DNA: TGTGCTAGTGGTTTGATGGGATCACCAACTAATGAAAAACTGTTTTTT.

The chain carries TRBV4-1 and TRBJ1-2, with D uncertain. The CDR3 runs to 15 residues. The V end was cut by 1 base, the J end by 2 bases, with 11 bases between. Germline CDR1 and CDR2: MGHRA and YSYEKL. CDR3 sequence reads: CASSQAGRTNYGYTF. The CDR3 nucleotides are TGCGCCAGCAGCCAAGCAGGCAGAACAAACTATGGCTACACCTTC.

Worth noting for this clonotype: Compared with germline, one end of the junction differs, possibly owing to a read error. The chain is built from TRBV7-2 and TRBJ2-5; 13 positions agree with TRBD2. Germline V CDR1 and CDR2: SGHTA, FQGNSA. The CDR3 totals 18 residues. The CDR3 region has the DNA TGTGCCGGCAGCTTAGCTATCGGGACTAGCGGGATAAGGGAGACCCAGTACTTC. It encodes CAGSLAIGTSGIRETQYF.